These 23 T cell receptor beta chains were sequenced from one sample in a study of T cell changes during pregnancy in multiple sclerosis. Assay used: immunoSEQ multiplex PCR; TCRdb lists only in-frame clones, some missing. The table includes around 40,000 clones, approximately 93% detected once. The specimen comprised CD8+ T cells from peripheral blood mononuclear cells, sampled in the third trimester of pregnancy. The receptors shown here come from a female donor with multiple sclerosis, enrolled in a pregnancy study.

The J gene is TRBJ2-7, the V gene TRBV9, with TRBD1 as a possible D gene (7 bases). Germline assignment: CDR1 SGDLS and CDR2 YYNGEE. The CDR3 runs 13 residues. The V and J ends lost 3 bases and 7 bases respectively, with 14 bases between them. CDR3 sequence: CASSAGDSREQYF. CDR3 sequence (DNA): TGTGCCAGCAGCGCGGGGGACAGTAGGGAGCAGTACTTC.

The chain carries TRBV6-4 and TRBJ2-1, with D possibly being TRBD2 (5 bases). In germline, CDR1 is MRHNA, CDR2 SNTAGT. V dropped 3 bases and J dropped 0 bases, with 9 bases sitting between them. The CDR3 consists of 15 residues. The CDR3 nucleotides read TGTGCCAGCAGTGAGAGGGTTGGCTCCTACAATGAGCAGTTCTTC. Encoded protein: CASSERVGSYNEQFF.

This chain links TRBV27 with TRBJ1-5, with D possibly matching TRBD1 (5 bases). V gave up 4 bases and J gave up 0 bases, with 16 bases separating them. This CDR3 spans 17 amino acids. Germline V gene lookup returns CDR1 MNHEY and CDR2 SMNVEV (reference sequence). CDR3: CASSSTDDSYSNQPQHF. The CDR3 DNA sequence: TGTGCCAGCAGTTCTACCGATGACAGCTATAGCAATCAGCCCCAGCATTTT.

The genes are TRBV14 and TRBJ2-7; D is ambiguous. CDR1 and CDR2 (germline): SGHDN, FVKESK. The CDR3 is made up of 14 amino acids. The V end was cut by 1 base, the J end by 1 base, with 8 bases between. The CDR3 DNA is TGTGCCAGCAGCCAAGCCGGTCAATCCTACGAGCAGTACTTC. Protein product: CASSQAGQSYEQYF.

Comment on this clone: Its ends do not fully match the called genes, so a read error is possible. The CDR3 DNA sequence: TGTGCCAGCAGTGTATCAGCACTGGGGGGGGAGACCCAGTACTTC. Translated, it gives CASSVSALGGETQYF. The rearrangement links TRBV27 to TRBJ2-5; 7 bases map to TRBD2. The CDR3 length is 15 residues. The germline gives CDR1 MNHEY, CDR2 SMNVEV (reference sequence).

This chain joins TRBV6-5 and TRBJ2-2; a possible D gene is TRBD2 (5 bases). Trimming shortened V by 5 bases and J by 8 bases, and 15 bases separated the two germline ends. This CDR3 contains 14 residues. Germline loops: CDR1 MNHEY, CDR2 SVGAGI. This CDR3 reads CASSHQRGPGELFF. CDR3 coding DNA: TGTGCCAGCAGTCACCAGAGAGGGCCGGGGGAGCTGTTTTTT.

This chain uses TRBV5-4 with TRBJ1-4; D call uncertain. V was shortened by 5 bases and J by 10 bases, with 9 bases between the two germline ends. CDR1 and CDR2 (germline): SGHNT, YYREEE (reference sequence). This CDR3 contains 11 residues. The CDR3: CASRVGGKLFF. CDR3 DNA: TGTGCCAGCAGAGTTGGAGGAAAACTGTTTTTT.

The V call is TRBV5-4, the J call TRBJ2-3; possibly TRBD1 for D (7 bases). V was trimmed by 2 bases and J by 4 bases, leaving 8 bases between them. The germline V gene has CDR1 SGHNT and CDR2 YYREEE (reference sequence). The CDR3 is made up of 13 amino acids. The CDR3, as DNA: TGTGCCAGCAGCTTCAGGGGGGCAGATACGCAGTATTTT. Its protein is CASSFRGADTQYF.

This rearrangement joins TRBV15 to TRBJ1-4; D not certain. The germline V gene encodes CDR1 LNHNV and CDR2 YYDKDF (reference sequence). The CDR3 has 16 amino acids. Trimming shortened V by 0 bases and J by 7 bases, and 15 bases separated the two germline ends. The CDR3 bases are TGTGCCACCAGCAGAGATTTAAAAATGGGGAGTGAAAAACTGTTTTTT. The encoded protein is CATSRDLKMGSEKLFF.

The chain links TRBV14 to TRBJ1-1; possible D gene TRBD1, 5 bases. Trimming pared 0 bases from V and 4 bases from J, leaving 12 bases between. Looked up from germline, CDR1 is SGHDN and CDR2 is FVKESK. This CDR3 has 15 residues. This CDR3 reads CASSQELGAGTEAFF. CDR3 sequence (DNA): TGTGCCAGCAGCCAAGAACTTGGGGCTGGCACTGAAGCTTTCTTT.

The count of this clone is one. V gene TRBV5-4 combines with J gene TRBJ1-2, with D possibly being TRBD1 (5 bases). With 2 bases removed from V and 6 bases from J, the gap between germline ends came to 11 bases. The CDR3 length is 13 residues. Germline V gene data show CDR1 as SGHNT and CDR2 as YYREEE (reference sequence). For the CDR3, the DNA is TGTGCCAGCAGCTTCATAGGGGCGGATGGCTACACCTTC. It translates to CASSFIGADGYTF.

The chain couples TRBV6-5 to TRBJ2-7; the D is unclear. Germline V CDR1 and CDR2: MNHEY, SVGAGI. CDR3 length: 16 residues. The V gene lost 0 bases and the J gene lost 0 bases, with 12 bases spanning the gap. The CDR3 loop reads CASSYSIGHISYEQYF. CDR3 DNA sequence: TGTGCCAGCAGTTACTCGATTGGCCATATCTCCTACGAGCAGTACTTC.

The genes are TRBV7-3 and TRBJ2-5; tentatively, D is TRBD2 (7 bases). The DNA end lines up better with TRBJ2-7; the J call may be wrong. This CDR3 is built from 15 residues. Germline V gives CDR1 SGHTA, CDR2 FQGTGA. The CDR3 region has the DNA TGTGCCAGCAGCGAGGGGGTTGGGGAGGGCTACGAGCAGTACTTC. Protein: CASSEGVGEGYEQYF.

The gene calls are TRBV5-1 and TRBJ1-6; D perhaps matches TRBD1 (6 bases). V gave up 4 bases and J gave up 7 bases, with 18 bases separating them. The CDR3 is 16 residues long. The germline V gene encodes CDR1 SGHRS and CDR2 YFSETQ. The CDR3 DNA follows: TGCGCCAGCAGCCCCGAGCCAGGACAGTGGAATTCACCCCTCCACTTT. Its protein product is CASSPEPGQWNSPLHF.

The J gene is TRBJ1-6, the V gene TRBV6-1; possibly TRBD1 for D (5 bases). V gave up 9 bases and J gave up 3 bases, with 12 bases separating them. This CDR3 spans 14 amino acids. Germline V gene lookup returns CDR1 MNHNS and CDR2 SASEGT. The CDR3 spells CASLRGDYNSPLHF. CDR3 DNA sequence: TGTGCCAGTCTCCGGGGGGACTATAATTCACCCCTCCACTTT.

The rearrangement joins TRBV21-1 to TRBJ2-4; TRBD1 is the table's D call, not checked against the DNA. TRBV21-1 is reported as a pseudogene. The CDR3 covers 16 residues. The CDR3 DNA reads TGTGCCAGCCCGGACCAGGGTCCCTTAGCCAAAAACATTCAGTACTTC. It translates to CASPDQGPLAKNIQYF.

The chain is built from TRBV6-6 and TRBJ2-7; 12 nucleotides align to TRBD2. Unmatched junction bases numbered 1, after V lost 4 bases and J lost 3 bases. Germline V CDR1 and CDR2: MNHNY, SVGAGI (reference sequence). CDR3 size: 14 residues. This chain's CDR3 is CASSSSGGGYEQYF. The CDR3 DNA follows: TGTGCCAGCAGTTCTAGCGGGGGGGGCTACGAGCAGTACTTC.

Here the CDR3 reads CASSLLSGGTDTQYF. CDR3 nucleotide sequence: TGTGCCAGCAGCCTATTGAGCGGGGGCACAGATACGCAGTATTTT. The V and J genes are TRBV4-2 and TRBJ2-3, with 7 bases fitting TRBD2. V gave up 4 bases and J gave up 1 base; unmatched junction bases: 5. The CDR3 length is 15 residues. Germline V gene data show CDR1 as LGHNA and CDR2 as YNFKEQ.

The chain carries TRBV19 and TRBJ1-5; possible D gene TRBD1, 5 bases. V gave up 5 bases and J gave up 1 base, with 18 bases separating them. This CDR3 spans 17 amino acids. CDR1 and CDR2 (germline): LNHDA, SQIVND (reference sequence). CDR3 coding DNA: TGTGCCAGTAGTCCTTGGGGGAGGGCGGTGAGCAATCAGCCCCAGCATTTT. It specifies CASSPWGRAVSNQPQHF.

This clone was recorded only once. This chain uses TRBV9 with TRBJ1-2; D might be TRBD1 (6 bases). CDR1 and CDR2 from the germline V gene are SGDLS and YYNGEE. The CDR3 is 21 amino acids. Trimming stripped 3 bases from V and 0 bases from J, with 30 bases between. CDR3 residues: CASSGINQQGSTPSSNYGYTF. The DNA for the CDR3 is TGTGCCAGCAGCGGAATCAACCAACAGGGATCGACACCCTCCTCTAACTATGGCTACACCTTC.

CDR3: CASATGSGEQYF. The CDR3 DNA follows: TGTGCCAGCGCAACCGGGTCCGGTGAGCAGTACTTC. The gene calls are TRBV9 and TRBJ2-7; D uncertain. V was pared by 7 bases and J by 7 bases, with 15 bases between. The CDR3 has 12 amino acids. Germline V gives CDR1 SGDLS, CDR2 YYNGEE.

CDR3 amino acids: CASSQPGLSEQYF. The CDR3 DNA reads as TGCGCCAGCAGCCAACCGGGACTCTCCGAGCAGTACTTC. The chain recombines TRBV4-1 with TRBJ2-7; the D gene is possibly TRBD2 (6 bases). The CDR3 totals 13 residues. CDR1 is MGHRA, CDR2 YSYEKL, per germline. V was trimmed by 2 bases and J by 6 bases, leaving 11 bases between them.

The chain is built from TRBV18 and TRBJ1-2; no clear D. Trimming removed 1 base at V and 0 bases at J, with 9 bases between. Germline V lookup: CDR1 KGHSH, CDR2 LQKENI. This CDR3 has 15 residues. The CDR3 here is CASSPQRFANYGYTF. As DNA, the CDR3 is TGTGCCAGCTCACCACAGCGCTTTGCTAACTATGGCTACACCTTC.